These 5 T cell receptor beta chains came from one sample sequenced in a study of T cells after yellow fever vaccination. TCRdb used MiXCR to reprocess the 5' RACE reads, holding one entry per CDR3 protein. The repertoire holds some 400,000 distinct CDR3 sequences, with 6.2% as singletons. This sample comprised PBMCs, obtained 5 days after the yellow fever booster vaccination. The receptors were sampled from a man aged 25-45 years who received the YFV17D yellow fever vaccine.

This clonotype occurred a few times. The V gene is TRBV5-6, the J gene TRBJ2-1, with 8 bases that match TRBD2. The junction had 12 bases not matched to a gene; V was cut back by 4 bases and J by 12 bases. CDR1 is SGHDT, CDR2 YYEEEE, per germline. CDR3 length: 14 residues. CDR3 protein: CASSPIVFLAGQFF. The DNA for the CDR3 is TGTGCCAGCAGCCCCATAGTATTTCTAGCGGGGCAGTTCTTC.

This clonotype was picked up a small number of times. V usage is TRBV4-2 and J usage is TRBJ2-7; D possibly uses TRBD1 or TRBD2 (6 bases each). The CDR3 runs 16 residues. The V and J ends lost 3 bases and 0 bases respectively, with 15 bases between them. The germline gives CDR1 LGHNA, CDR2 YNFKEQ. CDR3 coding DNA: TGTGCCAGCAGCCAGGAGGGTGGGGGACACTCCTACGAGCAGTACTTC. Translation: CASSQEGGGHSYEQYF.

V gene TRBV7-8 combines with J gene TRBJ1-5; D unclear. Germline CDR1 reads SGHVS; CDR2 reads FQNEAQ. V was shortened by 3 bases and J by 0 bases, with 15 bases between the two germline ends. CDR3 size: 17 residues. CDR3 nucleotide sequence: TGTGCCAGCAGCTTTGGACCCAGCAGGAATAGCAATCAGCCCCAGCATTTT. Protein sequence: CASSFGPSRNSNQPQHF.

Only a few counts were recorded for this clonotype. The CDR3 here is CASSLEQPGNTEAFF. The CDR3, as DNA: TGTGCCAGCAGCTTGGAACAACCGGGGAACACTGAAGCTTTCTTT. The J gene is TRBJ1-1, the V gene TRBV5-4, with D uncertain. The CDR3 runs to 15 residues. The V and J ends lost 0 bases and 1 base respectively, with 10 bases between them. Germline V CDR1 and CDR2: SGHNT, YYREEE (reference sequence).

This clonotype was counted ten times or more. The rearrangement joins TRBV5-1 to TRBJ2-1; 10 bases are a match to TRBD1. Germline V gives CDR1 SGHRS, CDR2 YFSETQ. The J segment lost 6 bases and the V segment lost 3 bases, leaving 6 bases of the junction unmatched. The CDR3 length is 15 residues. CDR3 in amino acids: CASSSGTGDSNEQFF. CDR3 DNA: TGCGCCAGCAGCTCAGGGACAGGGGATAGCAATGAGCAGTTCTTC. The full variable domain, its missing parts supplied by reference TRBV5-1 and TRBJ2-1, is KAGVTQTPRYLIKTRGQQVTLSCSPISGHRSVSWYQQTPGQGLQFLFEYFSETQRNKGNFPGRFSGRQFSNSRSEMNVSTLELGDSALYLCASSSGTGDSNEQFFGPGTRLTVL.